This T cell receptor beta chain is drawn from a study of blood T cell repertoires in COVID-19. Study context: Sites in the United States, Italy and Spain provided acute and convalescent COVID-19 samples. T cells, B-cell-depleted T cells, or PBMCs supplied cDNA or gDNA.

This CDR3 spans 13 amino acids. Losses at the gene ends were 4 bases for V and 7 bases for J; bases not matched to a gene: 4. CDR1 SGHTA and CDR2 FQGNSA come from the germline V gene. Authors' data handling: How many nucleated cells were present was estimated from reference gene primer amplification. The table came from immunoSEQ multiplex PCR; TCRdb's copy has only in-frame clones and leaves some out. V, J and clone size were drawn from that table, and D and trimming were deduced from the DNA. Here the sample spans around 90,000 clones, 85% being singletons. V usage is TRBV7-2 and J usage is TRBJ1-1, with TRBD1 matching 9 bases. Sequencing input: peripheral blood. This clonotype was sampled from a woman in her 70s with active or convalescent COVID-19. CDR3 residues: CASSWTGVGEAFF. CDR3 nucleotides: TGTGCCAGCAGCTGGACAGGGGTTGGTGAAGCTTTCTTT.